This T cell receptor beta chain was recorded in a study of regulatory dendritic cells for organ transplantation. TCRdb's table, derived via immunoSEQ multiplex PCR, lists solely in-frame clones and lacks some. The table has about 29,000 clones, roughly 80% seen once. CDR1 is DFQATT and CDR2 is SNEGSKA in the germline V gene (reference sequence). This CDR3 is built from 11 residues. Trimming cost V 4 bases and J 16 bases, with 17 bases left between them. Sample: naive CD4+ T cells from blood. Noted subset: CD45RA+ naive T cells. The receptor was derived from a human donor in good health. This chain uses TRBV20-1 with TRBJ2-1; perhaps TRBD2 as D (6 bases). CDR3 sequence (DNA): TGCAGTGCTACTAACCGGGACTCCACATTCTTC. Residues: CSATNRDSTFF.